These T cell receptor beta chains were read from a single sample in a study of technical replicates of blood from several donors. Measured with immunoSEQ multiplex PCR; TCRdb has only the in-frame clones, and not every one. The sample yields about 69,000 clones, 80% to 90% seen once. Sequencing was performed on PBMCs. All receptors come from a human donor in good health. Some clones in this sample may be carry-over from other donors' samples. Both conserved end residues are part of each CDR3. Each record gives: V gene, clone size, D gene, J gene, CDR3 protein, CDR3 DNA. D genes are given only for firm matches. Part of the rows lack a size; the others show once, few, many or a class for expanded clones.

>TRBV7-2|.|TRBD2|TRBJ2-7
CASSPGLAAYEQYF
TGTGCCAGCAGCCCGGGACTAGCGGCCTACGAGCAGTACTTC
>TRBV30|.|.|TRBJ2-1
CAWSVVSHEQFF
TGTGCCTGGAGTGTTGTGTCTCATGAGCAGTTCTTC
>TRBV5-8|.|.|TRBJ1-3
CASSRDGGSGNTIYF
TGTGCCAGCAGCCGGGACGGGGGCTCTGGAAACACCATATATTTT
>TRBV6-1|.|.|TRBJ2-3
CASSEVLDTQYF
TGTGCCAGCAGTGAAGTACTGGATACGCAGTATTTT
>TRBV7-3|once|TRBD2|TRBJ2-1
CASSLMGGGRDEQFF
TGTGCCAGCAGCTTAATGGGGGGAGGGCGCGATGAGCAGTTCTTC
>TRBV4-3|.|.|TRBJ1-2
CASSQDTPIASGYTF
TGCGCCAGCAGCCAAGATACCCCCATTGCGTCTGGCTACACCTTC
>TRBV4-2|.|TRBD2|TRBJ2-2
CASSPRGLAGGIDTGELFF
TGTGCCAGCAGCCCACGGGGACTAGCGGGAGGTATAGACACCGGGGAGCTGTTTTTT
>TRBV7-8|.|TRBD1|TRBJ1-2
CASSYTGGAGYGYTF
TGTGCCAGCAGTTATACAGGGGGCGCGGGCTATGGCTACACCTTC
>TRBV7-3|few|.|TRBJ1-2
CASSAGRISYGYTF
TGTGCCAGCAGCGCGGGGAGGATATCTTATGGCTACACCTTC
>TRBV7-9|.|.|TRBJ2-5
CASSFSDGKETQYF
TGTGCCAGCAGCTTTAGCGACGGCAAAGAGACCCAGTACTTC
>TRBV19|.|TRBD1|TRBJ2-7
CASSEFRDRGVEQYF
TGTGCCAGTAGTGAGTTCCGGGACAGGGGGGTCGAGCAGTACTTC
>TRBV12-5|.|.|TRBJ2-1
CASGSGQGEDNEQFF
TGTGCTAGTGGTTCCGGCCAGGGGGAGGACAATGAGCAGTTCTTC
>TRBV4-2|.|.|TRBJ2-3
CASSQGSSRDTQYF
TGTGCCAGCAGCCAAGGGTCTAGTAGAGATACGCAGTATTTT
>TRBV7-2|.|.|TRBJ2-3
CASSTTGTLPDTQYF
TGTGCCAGCAGCACGACCGGGACTCTGCCAGATACGCAGTATTTT
>TRBV4-3|.|TRBD1|TRBJ1-2
CASSPGQGSGYTF
TGCGCCAGCAGCCCGGGACAGGGGAGCGGCTACACCTTC
>TRBV10-1|once|TRBD1|TRBJ2-7
CASSGTGGANIYEQYF
TGCGCCAGCAGCGGGACAGGGGGCGCGAATATCTACGAGCAGTACTTC
>TRBV10-2|.|.|TRBJ1-5
CASSEGDTLTRYSNQPQHF
TGCGCCAGCAGTGAGGGGGACACCCTGACACGATATAGCAATCAGCCCCAGCATTTT
>TRBV5-1|few|TRBD1|TRBJ2-2
CASSLVRTGGNTGELFF
TGCGCCAGCAGCTTGGTCCGGACAGGGGGGAACACCGGGGAGCTGTTTTTT
>TRBV27|.|TRBD1|TRBJ2-7
CASSTELPGQGLIYEQYF
TGTGCCAGCAGTACAGAACTTCCGGGACAGGGTTTAATTTACGAGCAGTACTTC
>TRBV25-1|.|TRBD2|TRBJ2-5
CASSVRLAVGETQYF
TGTGCCAGCAGTGTGCGACTAGCTGTTGGGGAGACCCAGTACTTC
>TRBV7-9|few|.|TRBJ1-4
CASSSDREKLFF
TGTGCCAGCAGCTCAGACAGGGAAAAACTGTTTTTT
>TRBV7-2|.|TRBD2|TRBJ2-1
CASSLGLARTYNEQFF
TGTGCCAGCAGCTTAGGACTAGCGCGCACCTACAATGAGCAGTTCTTC
>TRBV30|.|TRBD1|TRBJ2-1
CAWDRGGEQFF
TGTGCCTGGGACAGAGGGGGCGAGCAGTTCTTC
>TRBV6-4|.|.|TRBJ2-2
CASSSGEDTGELFF
TGTGCCAGCAGTTCGGGAGAGGACACCGGGGAGCTGTTTTTT
>TRBV7-8|.|TRBD1|TRBJ1-2
CASSSSQGAGGYTF
TGTGCCAGCTCCTCTTCCCAGGGGGCGGGCGGCTACACCTTC
>TRBV18|.|.|TRBJ2-2
CASSAIFANTGELFF
TGTGCCAGCTCGGCCATCTTTGCTAACACCGGGGAGCTGTTTTTT
>TRBV6-1|.|.|TRBJ1-4
CASSERGSEKLFF
TGTGCCAGCAGTGAACGGGGTAGTGAAAAACTGTTTTTT
>TRBV19|.|.|TRBJ2-7
CASSIGWWAEQYF
TGTGCCAGTAGTATCGGTTGGTGGGCCGAGCAGTACTTC
>TRBV6-1|.|TRBD2|TRBJ2-7
CASSAGLAAYYEQYF
TGTGCCAGCAGTGCCGGACTAGCGGCATACTACGAGCAGTACTTC
>TRBV10-3|.|TRBD2|TRBJ2-3
CASSSGLAGGRTDTQYF
TGTGCCAGCTCCTCCGGACTAGCGGGAGGACGGACAGATACGCAGTATTTT
>TRBV10-3|.|.|TRBJ2-3
CATSTVTDTQYF
TGTGCCACCTCGACAGTCACAGATACGCAGTATTTT
>TRBV6-1|.|TRBD1|TRBJ2-2
CASSGRQGMTGELFF
TGTGCCAGCAGTGGCCGACAGGGGATGACCGGGGAGCTGTTTTTT
>TRBV7-9|once|.|TRBJ2-7
CASSAKQVLEQYF
TGTGCCAGCAGCGCAAAACAGGTTCTCGAGCAGTACTTC
>TRBV4-3|many|.|TRBJ1-1
CASSQGPPSGGNTEAFF
TGCGCCAGCAGCCAAGGTCCCCCGTCGGGTGGGAACACTGAAGCTTTCTTT
>TRBV7-8|.|TRBD1|TRBJ2-3
CASSLNIQGAGTDTQYF
TGTGCCAGCAGCCTAAACATACAGGGGGCAGGCACAGATACGCAGTATTTT
>TRBV5-1|.|TRBD2|TRBJ2-7
CASSPGLAGVEQYF
TGCGCCAGCAGCCCGGGACTAGCGGGCGTCGAGCAGTACTTC
>TRBV6-5|once|TRBD2|TRBJ2-7
CASSKAGKSYEQYF
TGTGCCAGCAGTAAAGCGGGGAAATCCTACGAGCAGTACTTC
>TRBV5-1|once|TRBD1|TRBJ2-1
CASSPVTGTVYNEQFF
TGCGCCAGCAGCCCGGTGACCGGGACAGTTTACAATGAGCAGTTCTTC
>TRBV4-1|.|TRBD2|TRBJ2-5
CASSQGSGGSETQYF
TGCGCCAGCAGCCAAGGTAGCGGGGGCTCGGAGACCCAGTACTTC
>TRBV4-1|.|TRBD2|TRBJ2-1
CASSQDILAGGGEQFF
TGCGCCAGCAGCCAAGACATCCTAGCGGGAGGGGGTGAGCAGTTCTTC
>TRBV10-3|.|TRBD2|TRBJ2-3
CAISPREAGGITDTQYF
TGTGCCATCAGTCCTAGAGAAGCGGGGGGGATCACAGATACGCAGTATTTT
>TRBV28|.|.|TRBJ2-5
CASSHPTLRETQYF
TGTGCCAGCAGTCACCCTACCCTTCGGGAGACCCAGTACTTC
>TRBV7-2|.|.|TRBJ1-1
CASSLIGEMNTEAFF
TGTGCCAGCAGCTTAATAGGAGAAATGAACACTGAAGCTTTCTTT
>TRBV7-9|.|TRBD1|TRBJ1-5
CASSPEQGASNQPQHF
TGTGCCAGCTCGCCTGAGCAGGGGGCTAGCAATCAGCCCCAGCATTTT
>TRBV4-1|.|.|TRBJ2-1
CASSQFLSGNEQFF
TGCGCCAGCAGCCAGTTCCTCAGCGGTAATGAGCAGTTCTTC
>TRBV4-2|.|TRBD2|TRBJ2-1
CASSLLAGNNNEQFF
TGTGCCAGCAGCTTACTAGCGGGGAACAACAATGAGCAGTTCTTC
>TRBV30|.|.|TRBJ2-1
CAWRAGGGPFSEQFF
TGTGCCTGGAGGGCCGGCGGAGGGCCTTTTAGTGAGCAGTTCTTC
>TRBV2|.|TRBD1|TRBJ2-1
CASTKQGAGEQFF
TGTGCCAGCACCAAACAGGGGGCGGGTGAGCAGTTCTTC
>TRBV18|.|.|TRBJ1-5
CASSPGDGGQPQHF
TGTGCCAGCTCACCAGGGGACGGGGGTCAGCCCCAGCATTTT
>TRBV28|few|TRBD2|TRBJ2-2
CASSLGGRAGTGELFF
TGTGCCAGCAGTTTGGGCGGGAGGGCCGGGACCGGGGAGCTGTTTTTT
>TRBV4-1|.|.|TRBJ1-1
CASSQGVRQPMNTEAFF
TGCGCCAGCAGCCAAGGGGTTCGACAGCCTATGAACACTGAAGCTTTCTTT
>TRBV5-1|.|.|TRBJ1-1
CASSFGSGNTEAFF
TGCGCCAGCAGCTTTGGGAGTGGGAACACTGAAGCTTTCTTT
>TRBV7-6|.|.|TRBJ2-1
CASSLAAEPHEQFF
TGTGCCAGCAGCTTAGCTGCGGAGCCTCATGAGCAGTTCTTC
>TRBV5-1|once|TRBD1|TRBJ2-3
CASSGGQGLDTQYF
TGCGCCAGCAGCGGGGGACAGGGCCTGGATACGCAGTATTTT
>TRBV29-1|.|.|TRBJ1-1
CSVAPATGSRRDEAFF
TGCAGCGTCGCTCCTGCCACAGGGTCCCGGCGTGATGAAGCTTTCTTT
>TRBV5-1|.|.|TRBJ2-2
CASRRGGGEELFF
TGCGCCAGCAGAAGGGGAGGGGGAGAGGAGCTGTTTTTT
>TRBV30|.|.|TRBJ2-1
CAWSEMSSYNEQFF
TGTGCCTGGAGTGAAATGAGCTCCTACAATGAGCAGTTCTTC
>TRBV7-2|.|.|TRBJ1-6
CASSAVVYNSPLHF
TGTGCCAGCAGCGCGGTAGTCTATAATTCACCCCTCCACTTT
>TRBV6-1|.|.|TRBJ2-7
CASLLGEQYF
TGTGCCAGCCTACTTGGCGAGCAGTACTTC
>TRBV7-9|.|.|TRBJ2-3
CASSFPSTDTQYF
TGTGCCAGCAGCTTCCCGAGCACAGATACGCAGTATTTT